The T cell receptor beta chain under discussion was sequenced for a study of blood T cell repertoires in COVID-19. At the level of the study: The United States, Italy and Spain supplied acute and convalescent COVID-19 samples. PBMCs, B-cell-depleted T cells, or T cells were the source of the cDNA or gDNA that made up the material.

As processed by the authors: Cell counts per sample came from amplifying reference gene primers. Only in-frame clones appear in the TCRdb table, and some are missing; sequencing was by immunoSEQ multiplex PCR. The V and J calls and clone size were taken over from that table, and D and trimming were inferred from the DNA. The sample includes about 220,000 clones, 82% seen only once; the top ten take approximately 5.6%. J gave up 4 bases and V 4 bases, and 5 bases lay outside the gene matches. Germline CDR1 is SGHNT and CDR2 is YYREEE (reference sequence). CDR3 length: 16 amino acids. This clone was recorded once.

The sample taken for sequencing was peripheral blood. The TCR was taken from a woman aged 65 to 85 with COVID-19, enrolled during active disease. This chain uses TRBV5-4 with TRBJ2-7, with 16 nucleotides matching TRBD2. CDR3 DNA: TGTGCCAGCAGCCCCGGGGGACTAGCGGGGGGGTACGAGCAGTACTTC. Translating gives CASSPGGLAGGYEQYF.